The 5 T cell receptor beta chains given below trace back to one sample, sequenced in a study of blood T cell repertoires in COVID-19. Assay: immunoSEQ multiplex PCR; the TCRdb copy retains only in-frame clones and omits some. This table has under 350,000 clones, over 75% appearing once. Sequencing input: peripheral blood. The receptors stem from a human donor in a cohort sampled during active COVID-19.

The chain links TRBV27 to TRBJ1-5; TRBD1 matches 8 bases. The CDR3 is 14 residues long. Per germline, CDR1 MNHEY and CDR2 SMNVEV (reference sequence). The J segment lost 7 bases and the V segment lost 1 base, leaving 3 bases of the junction unmatched. Here the CDR3 reads CASSLWTGFQPQHF. The CDR3 nucleotides read TGTGCCAGCAGTTTATGGACAGGGTTCCAGCCCCAGCATTTT.

CDR3 region: CASSTTGTSGSNEQFF. CDR3 DNA sequence: TGTGCCAGCAGCACCACCGGGACTAGCGGGAGCAATGAGCAGTTCTTC. The chain carries TRBV9 and TRBJ2-1, with 14 bases aligning to TRBD2. The germline V gene has CDR1 SGDLS and CDR2 YYNGEE. With 4 bases clipped from V and 6 bases from J, the junction kept 6 bases outside the gene matches. The CDR3 length is 16 residues.

The chain combines TRBV7-2 with TRBJ2-7; maybe TRBD2 (5 bases). V gave up 5 bases and J gave up 4 bases, with 15 bases separating them. Germline V gives CDR1 SGHTA, CDR2 FQGNSA. The CDR3 totals 14 residues. The CDR3 protein is CASSQDYSGYEQYF. The DNA for the CDR3 is TGTGCCAGCAGCCAAGACTACTCGGGTTACGAGCAGTACTTC.

The chain combines TRBV2 with TRBJ1-2; 8 bases match TRBD1. Germline CDR1 SNHLY, CDR2 FYNNEI. This CDR3 region has 14 residues. With V trimmed by 4 bases and J by 3 bases, 4 bases remained unmatched. CDR3 nucleotide sequence: TGTGCCAGCAGTGGGGGACAGGTATACTATGGCTACACCTTC. Protein: CASSGGQVYYGYTF.

This clone was found once. The chain couples TRBV3-1 (or the pseudogene TRBV3-2) to TRBJ2-3; 7 bases match TRBD2. CDR3 length: 18 amino acids. V dropped 0 bases and J dropped 4; count of bases not matched to a gene: 13. Germline V lookup: CDR1 LGHDT, CDR2 YNNKEL (reference sequence). The CDR3: CASSQEGLTFARADTQYF. In DNA, the CDR3 is TGTGCCAGCAGCCAAGAGGGACTAACCTTCGCCCGGGCAGATACGCAGTATTTT.